This T cell receptor beta chain was sequenced for a study of early T cells in non-severe SARS-CoV-2 infection. Overall study context: Bulk RNA taken from unsorted whole blood was sequenced, leaving chains unpaired. Whole-study findings and limits: There was a bias toward anti-spike CD8 responses in VDJdb matching, which missed private and CD4 specificities.

Each single cDNA molecule received a unique molecular identifier. One entry per CDR3 protein results from TCRdb running MiXCR on the 5' RACE reads. The sample yields 45,000 to 65,000 distinct CDR3 sequences, approximately 9.9% seen once. The germline V gene encodes CDR1 DFQATT and CDR2 SNEGSKA (reference sequence). This CDR3 is 13 amino acids long. V gave up 6 bases and J gave up 6 bases; unmatched junction bases: 7. This clonotype was counted at least ten times. Its antigen is unidentified. Sequencing input: whole blood. This chain links TRBV20-1 with TRBJ2-7, with TRBD2 matching over 11 bases. This TCR was recovered from an adult who was a healthcare worker with PCR-confirmed SARS-CoV-2 infection or an uninfected control (not recorded which). The CDR3 nucleotides read TGCAGTGCGAGCGGGACTAGCGGATCCGAGCAGTACTTC. It specifies CSASGTSGSEQYF.